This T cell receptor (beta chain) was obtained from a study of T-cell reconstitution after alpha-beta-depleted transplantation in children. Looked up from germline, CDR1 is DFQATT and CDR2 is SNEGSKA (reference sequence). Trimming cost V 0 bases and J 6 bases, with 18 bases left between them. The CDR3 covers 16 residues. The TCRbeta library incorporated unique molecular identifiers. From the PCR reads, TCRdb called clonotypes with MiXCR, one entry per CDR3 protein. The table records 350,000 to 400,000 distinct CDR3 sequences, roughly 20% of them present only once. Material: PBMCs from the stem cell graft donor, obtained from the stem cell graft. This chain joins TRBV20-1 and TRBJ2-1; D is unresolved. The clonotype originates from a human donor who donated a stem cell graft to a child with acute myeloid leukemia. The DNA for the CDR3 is TGCAGTGCTAGAGATGGTTTGAGAAGTGGGCGCAATGAGCAGTTCTTC. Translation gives CSARDGLRSGRNEQFF.